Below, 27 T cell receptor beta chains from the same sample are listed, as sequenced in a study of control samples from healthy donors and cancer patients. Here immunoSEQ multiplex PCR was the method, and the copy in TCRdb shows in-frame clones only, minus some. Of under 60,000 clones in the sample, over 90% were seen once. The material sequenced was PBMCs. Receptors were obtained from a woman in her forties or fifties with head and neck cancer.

The CDR3 bases are TGTGCCAGCAGCTGGGGGGGAAGCGGGAGAGGAGCAGATACGCAGTATTTT. Its protein product is CASSWGGSGRGADTQYF. The chain is built from TRBV5-8 and TRBJ2-3; 8 bases align to TRBD2. The J segment lost 4 bases and the V segment lost 3 bases, leaving 13 bases of the junction unmatched. The CDR3 is 17 residues long. Germline V gene data show CDR1 as SGHTS and CDR2 as YDEGEE.

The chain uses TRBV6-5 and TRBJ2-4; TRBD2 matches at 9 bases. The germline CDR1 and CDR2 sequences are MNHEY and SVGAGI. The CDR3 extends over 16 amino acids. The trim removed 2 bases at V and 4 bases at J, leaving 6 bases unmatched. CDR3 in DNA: TGTGCCAGCAGTTACGAGCGGGGGGCTCCGAAAAACATTCAGTACTTC. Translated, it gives CASSYERGAPKNIQYF.

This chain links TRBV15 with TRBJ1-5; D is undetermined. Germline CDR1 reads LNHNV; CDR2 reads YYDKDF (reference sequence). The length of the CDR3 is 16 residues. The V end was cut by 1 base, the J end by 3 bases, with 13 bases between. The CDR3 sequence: CATSRASAGFNQPQHF. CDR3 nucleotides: TGTGCCACCAGCAGAGCATCGGCAGGCTTCAATCAGCCCCAGCATTTT.

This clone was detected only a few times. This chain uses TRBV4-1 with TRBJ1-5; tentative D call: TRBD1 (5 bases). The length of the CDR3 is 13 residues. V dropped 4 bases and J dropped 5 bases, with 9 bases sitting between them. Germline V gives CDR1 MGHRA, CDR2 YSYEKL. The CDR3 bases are TGCGCCAGCAGCCGTCAGGGCCATCAGCCCCAGCATTTT. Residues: CASSRQGHQPQHF.

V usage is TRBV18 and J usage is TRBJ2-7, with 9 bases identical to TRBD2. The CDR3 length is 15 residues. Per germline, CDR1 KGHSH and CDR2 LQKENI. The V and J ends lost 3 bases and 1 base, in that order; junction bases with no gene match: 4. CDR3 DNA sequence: TGTGCCAGCTCACCGAGGCTAGCGGGATCCTACGAGCAGTACTTC. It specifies CASSPRLAGSYEQYF.

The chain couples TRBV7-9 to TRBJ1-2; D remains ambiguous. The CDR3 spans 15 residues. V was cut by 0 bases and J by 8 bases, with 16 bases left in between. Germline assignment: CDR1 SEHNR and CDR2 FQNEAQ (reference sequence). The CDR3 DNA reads TGTGCCAGCAGCTTAGCGGAGGGAGCCCTCAGGGGCTACACCTTC. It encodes CASSLAEGALRGYTF.

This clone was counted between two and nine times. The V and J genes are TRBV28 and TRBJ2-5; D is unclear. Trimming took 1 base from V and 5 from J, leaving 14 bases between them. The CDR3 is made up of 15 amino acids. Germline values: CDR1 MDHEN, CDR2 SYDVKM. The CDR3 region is CASSLYKVMGETQYF. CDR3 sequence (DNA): TGTGCCAGCAGTTTATACAAGGTTATGGGGGAGACCCAGTACTTC.

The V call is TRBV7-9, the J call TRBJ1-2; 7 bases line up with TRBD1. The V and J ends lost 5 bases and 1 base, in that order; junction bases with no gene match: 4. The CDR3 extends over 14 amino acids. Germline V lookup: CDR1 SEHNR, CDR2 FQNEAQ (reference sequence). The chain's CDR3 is CASSEQGLNYGYTF. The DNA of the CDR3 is TGTGCCAGCAGCGAACAGGGGCTTAACTATGGCTACACCTTC.

For the CDR3, the DNA is TGCGCCAGCAGCTTCCCTCGCGGGGGGGGTTTTGGAGAGACCCAGTACTTC. This sequence encodes CASSFPRGGGFGETQYF. The J gene is TRBJ2-5, the V gene TRBV5-1; 9 nucleotides align to TRBD2. The CDR3 length is 17 residues. With 2 bases clipped from V and 4 bases from J, the junction kept 12 bases outside the gene matches. CDR1 and CDR2 (germline): SGHRS, YFSETQ.

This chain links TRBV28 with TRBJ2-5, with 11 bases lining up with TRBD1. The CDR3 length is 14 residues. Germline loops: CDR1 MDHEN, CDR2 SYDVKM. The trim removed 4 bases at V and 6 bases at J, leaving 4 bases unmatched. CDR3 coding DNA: TGTGCCAGCAGTTCGCGGGACAGGGGGAAGACCCAGTACTTC. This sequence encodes CASSSRDRGKTQYF.

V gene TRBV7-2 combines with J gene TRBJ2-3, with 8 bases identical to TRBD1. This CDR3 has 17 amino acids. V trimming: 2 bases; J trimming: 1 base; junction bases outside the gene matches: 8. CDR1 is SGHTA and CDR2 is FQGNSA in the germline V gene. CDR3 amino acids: CASSLRTGPSGTDTQYF. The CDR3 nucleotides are TGTGCCAGCAGCTTAAGGACAGGGCCGTCGGGCACAGATACGCAGTATTTT.

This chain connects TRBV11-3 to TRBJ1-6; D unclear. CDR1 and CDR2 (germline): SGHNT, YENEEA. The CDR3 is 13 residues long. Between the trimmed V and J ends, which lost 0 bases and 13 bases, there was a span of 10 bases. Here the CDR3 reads CASSLDRGMPLHF. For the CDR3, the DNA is TGTGCCAGCAGCTTAGATCGGGGTATGCCCCTCCACTTT. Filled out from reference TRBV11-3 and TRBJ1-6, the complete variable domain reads EAGVVQSPRYKIIEKKQPVAFWCNPISGHNTLYWYLQNLGQGPELLIRYENEEAVDDSQLPKDRFSAERLKGVDSTLKIQPAELGDSAVYLCASSLDRGMPLHFGNGTRLTVT.

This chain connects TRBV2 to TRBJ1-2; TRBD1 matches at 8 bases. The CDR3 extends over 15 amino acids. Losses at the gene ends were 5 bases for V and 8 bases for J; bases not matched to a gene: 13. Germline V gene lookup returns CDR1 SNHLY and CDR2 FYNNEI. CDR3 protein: CASSPTPGQAWGYTF. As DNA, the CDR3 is TGTGCCAGCAGTCCGACTCCGGGACAGGCGTGGGGCTACACCTTC. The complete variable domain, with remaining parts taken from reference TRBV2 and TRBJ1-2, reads EPEVTQTPSHQVTQMGQEVILRCVPISNHLYFYWYRQILGQKVEFLVSFYNNEISEKSEIFDDQFSVERPDGSNFTLKIRSTKLEDSAMYFCASSPTPGQAWGYTFGSGTRLTVV.

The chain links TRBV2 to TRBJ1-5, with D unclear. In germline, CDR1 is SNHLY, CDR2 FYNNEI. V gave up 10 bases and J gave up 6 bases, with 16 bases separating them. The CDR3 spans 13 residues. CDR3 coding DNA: TGTGCCACCCGTTCCGGGAGAGGTCAGCCCCAGCATTTT. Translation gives CATRSGRGQPQHF. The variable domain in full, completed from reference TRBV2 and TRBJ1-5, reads EPEVTQTPSHQVTQMGQEVILRCVPISNHLYFYWYRQILGQKVEFLVSFYNNEISEKSEIFDDQFSVERPDGSNFTLKIRSTKLEDSAMYFCATRSGRGQPQHFGDGTRLSIL.

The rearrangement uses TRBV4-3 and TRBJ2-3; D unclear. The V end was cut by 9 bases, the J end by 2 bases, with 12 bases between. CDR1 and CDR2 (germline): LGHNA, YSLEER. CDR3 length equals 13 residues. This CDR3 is CASSLGVTDTQYF. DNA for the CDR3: TGCGCCAGTAGTTTAGGAGTCACAGATACGCAGTATTTT.

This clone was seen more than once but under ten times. The chain's CDR3 is CATSDPDRGEAGELFF. CDR3 sequence (DNA): TGTGCCACCAGTGATCCTGACAGGGGTGAAGCCGGGGAGCTGTTTTTT. This sequence joins TRBV24-1 and TRBJ2-2; 8 positions agree with TRBD1. Germline CDR1 KGHDR, CDR2 SFDVKD. The CDR3 runs 16 residues. Losses at the gene ends were 3 bases for V and 6 bases for J; bases not matched to a gene: 8.

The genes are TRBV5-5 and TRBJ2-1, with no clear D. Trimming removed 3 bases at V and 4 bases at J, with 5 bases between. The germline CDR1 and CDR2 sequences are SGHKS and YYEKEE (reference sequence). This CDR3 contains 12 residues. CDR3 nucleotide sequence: TGTGCCAGCAGCTATGGTTACAATGAGCAGTTCTTC. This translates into CASSYGYNEQFF. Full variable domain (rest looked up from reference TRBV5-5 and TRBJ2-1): DAGVTQSPTHLIKTRGQQVTLRCSPISGHKSVSWYQQVLGQGPQFIFQYYEKEERGRGNFPDRFSARQFPNYSSELNVNALLLGDSALYLCASSYGYNEQFFGPGTRLTVL.

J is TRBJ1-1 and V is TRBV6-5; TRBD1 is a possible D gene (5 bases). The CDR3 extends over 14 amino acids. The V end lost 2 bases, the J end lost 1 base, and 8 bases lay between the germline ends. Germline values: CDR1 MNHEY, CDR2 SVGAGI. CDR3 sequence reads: CASSYGTPNTEAFF. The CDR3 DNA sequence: TGTGCCAGCAGTTACGGGACCCCGAACACTGAAGCTTTCTTT.

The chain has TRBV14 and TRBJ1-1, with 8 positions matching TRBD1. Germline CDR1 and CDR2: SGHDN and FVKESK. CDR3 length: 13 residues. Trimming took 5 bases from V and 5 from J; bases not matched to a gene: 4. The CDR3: CASSGQGGTEAFF. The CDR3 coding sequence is TGTGCCAGCAGCGGACAGGGTGGAACTGAAGCTTTCTTT.

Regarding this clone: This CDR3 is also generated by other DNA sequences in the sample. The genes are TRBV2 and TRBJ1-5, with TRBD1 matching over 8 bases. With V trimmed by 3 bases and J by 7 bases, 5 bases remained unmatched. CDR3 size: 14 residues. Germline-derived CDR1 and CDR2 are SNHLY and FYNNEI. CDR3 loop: CASSEQGAGQPQHF. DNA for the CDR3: TGTGCCAGCAGTGAGCAGGGGGCCGGACAGCCCCAGCATTTT.

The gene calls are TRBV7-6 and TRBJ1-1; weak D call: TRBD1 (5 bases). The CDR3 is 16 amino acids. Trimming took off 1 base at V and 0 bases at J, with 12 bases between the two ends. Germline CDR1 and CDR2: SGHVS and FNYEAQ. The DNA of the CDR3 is TGTGCCAGCAGCTTAGGGGGACGAGTTTTGAACACTGAAGCTTTCTTT. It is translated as CASSLGGRVLNTEAFF.

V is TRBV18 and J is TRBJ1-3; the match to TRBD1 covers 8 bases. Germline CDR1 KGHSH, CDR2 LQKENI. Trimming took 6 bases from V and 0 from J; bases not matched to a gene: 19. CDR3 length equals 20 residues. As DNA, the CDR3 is TGTGCCAGCTCCTGGAGTGGAAGACAGGGGCGGAAGGTCTCTGGAAACACCATATATTTT. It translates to CASSWSGRQGRKVSGNTIYF.

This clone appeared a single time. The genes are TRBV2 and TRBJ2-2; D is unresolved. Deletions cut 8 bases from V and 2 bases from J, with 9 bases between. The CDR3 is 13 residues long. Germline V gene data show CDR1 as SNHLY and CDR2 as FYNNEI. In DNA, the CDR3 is TGTGCCAGCTGCCCCAGTAACACCGGGGAGCTGTTTTTT. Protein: CASCPSNTGELFF.

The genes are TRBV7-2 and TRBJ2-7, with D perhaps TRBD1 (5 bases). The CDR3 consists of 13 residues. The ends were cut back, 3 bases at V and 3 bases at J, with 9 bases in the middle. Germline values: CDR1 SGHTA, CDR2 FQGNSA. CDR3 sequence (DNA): TGTGCCAGCAGCTTCCCAGGGTTCTACGAGCAGTACTTC. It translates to CASSFPGFYEQYF. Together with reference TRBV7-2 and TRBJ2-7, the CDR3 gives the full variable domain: GAGVSQSPSNKVTEKGKDVELRCDPISGHTALYWYRQSLGQGLEFLIYFQGNSAPDKSGLPSDRFSAERTGGSVSTLTIQRTQQEDSAVYLCASSFPGFYEQYFGPGTRLTVT.

CDR3 residues: CASRWTRTDTQYF. DNA of the CDR3: TGTGCCAGCAGGTGGACTCGCACAGATACGCAGTATTTT. The chain links TRBV6-5 to TRBJ2-3; D is perhaps TRBD2 (5 bases). V was cut by 6 bases and J by 1 base, with 8 bases left in between. The CDR3 runs to 13 residues. Germline values: CDR1 MNHEY, CDR2 SVGAGI.

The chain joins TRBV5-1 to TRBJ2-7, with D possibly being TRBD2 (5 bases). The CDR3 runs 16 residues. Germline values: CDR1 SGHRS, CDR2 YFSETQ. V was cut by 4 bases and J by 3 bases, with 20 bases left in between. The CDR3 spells CASSPEGLTKYYEQYF. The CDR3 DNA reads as TGCGCCAGCAGCCCCGAAGGACTCACGAAGTACTACGAGCAGTACTTC.

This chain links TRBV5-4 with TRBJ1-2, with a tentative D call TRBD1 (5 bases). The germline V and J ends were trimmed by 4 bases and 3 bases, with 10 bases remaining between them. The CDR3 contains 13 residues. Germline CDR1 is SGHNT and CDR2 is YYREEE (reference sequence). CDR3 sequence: CASSPGADYGYTF. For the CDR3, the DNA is TGTGCCAGCAGCCCCGGGGCTGACTATGGCTACACCTTC.